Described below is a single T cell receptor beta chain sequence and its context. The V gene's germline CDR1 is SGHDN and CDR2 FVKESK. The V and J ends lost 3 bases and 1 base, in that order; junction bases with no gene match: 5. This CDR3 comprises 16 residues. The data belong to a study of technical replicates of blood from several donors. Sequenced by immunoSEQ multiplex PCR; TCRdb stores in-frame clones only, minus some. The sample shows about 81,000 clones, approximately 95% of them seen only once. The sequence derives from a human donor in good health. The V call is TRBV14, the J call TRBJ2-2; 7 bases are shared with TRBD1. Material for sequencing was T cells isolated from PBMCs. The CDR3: CASSHLTGMNTGELFF. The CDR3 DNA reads TGTGCCAGCAGCCACCTGACAGGGATGAACACCGGGGAGCTGTTTTTT.